The 22 T cell receptor beta chains reported below all come from one sample, sequenced in a study of cytomegalovirus exposure and HLA in healthy donors. The PCR ran on 60 Vbeta and 13 Jbeta primers. The method was immunoSEQ multiplex PCR; TCRdb's version includes in-frame clones alone and lacks a portion of them. The sample includes 210,000 or so clones, about 90% of them seen just once. The sequenced material came from PBMCs. All receptors derive from a man aged 25-45 years in good health and CMV-seronegative.

As concerns this clone: The germline gene is not matched at one end of the junction; a read error may be the cause. V and J are TRBV7-9 and TRBJ2-7; TRBD1 might be the D (6 bases). Germline V gene data show CDR1 as SEHNR and CDR2 as FQNEAQ (reference sequence). This CDR3 region has 13 residues. CDR3 sequence: CSSSFSRGDEQYF. In DNA form, the CDR3 reads TGTTCCAGCAGCTTCAGCAGGGGAGACGAGCAGTACTTC.

The rearrangement links TRBV28 to TRBJ2-3; 10 bases are a match to TRBD1. The CDR3 is 16 amino acids. V trimming: 3 bases; J trimming: 4 bases; junction bases outside the gene matches: 7. Germline CDR1 and CDR2: MDHEN and SYDVKM. The CDR3 protein is CASSFGGQGNADTQYF. The CDR3 region has the DNA TGTGCCAGCAGTTTCGGGGGACAGGGGAACGCAGATACGCAGTATTTT.

The chain has TRBV19 and TRBJ2-5; TRBD1 might be the D (5 bases). Trimming took 3 bases from V and 5 from J, leaving 22 bases between them. Germline V gene lookup returns CDR1 LNHDA and CDR2 SQIVND (reference sequence). The CDR3 is made up of 17 amino acids. This chain's CDR3 is CASSMGPPGKSGETQYF. The CDR3 coding sequence is TGTGCCAGTAGTATGGGCCCCCCAGGGAAATCTGGGGAGACCCAGTACTTC.

The chain links TRBV11-2 to TRBJ1-3; 7 nucleotides align to TRBD1. With V trimmed by 4 bases and J by 5 bases, 5 bases remained unmatched. The CDR3 totals 14 residues. Germline V gives CDR1 SGHAT, CDR2 FQNNGV. CDR3 protein: CASSSPGQRNTIYF. The CDR3 DNA is TGTGCCAGCAGCTCACCGGGACAGAGAAACACCATATATTTT.

The chain employs TRBV27 and TRBJ2-3, with a possible D match to TRBD2 (7 bases). Germline V gene lookup returns CDR1 MNHEY and CDR2 SMNVEV (reference sequence). Between the trimmed V and J ends, which lost 8 bases and 1 base, there was a span of 10 bases. This CDR3 is built from 13 residues. The CDR3 here is CASEGGGTDTQYF. CDR3 sequence (DNA): TGTGCCAGCGAGGGGGGGGGCACAGATACGCAGTATTTT.

Turning to this clone: At one end the junction does not follow the germline gene, possibly because of a read error. The chain uses TRBV5-8 and TRBJ2-6; 8 bases align to TRBD1. From germline, CDR1 is SGHTS and CDR2 YDEGEE. This CDR3 comprises 15 residues. The CDR3 here is CAVWTGQAGANGLTF. Here the CDR3 DNA reads TGTGCCGTTTGGACAGGGCAAGCTGGGGCCAACGGCCTGACTTTC.

In its sample, this clone was seen once. At one boundary the junction diverges from the germline segment, which might be a read error. CDR3 in amino acids: CASSPSGSSYNEQFF. Written as DNA, the CDR3 is TGTGCTAGCAGCCCTAGCGGGAGCTCCTACAATGAGCAGTTCTTC. The V call is TRBV7-7, the J call TRBJ2-1; 10 bases are a match to TRBD2. From germline, CDR1 is SSHAT and CDR2 FNYEAQ (reference sequence). The CDR3 extends over 15 amino acids.

V gene TRBV7-9 combines with J gene TRBJ1-6; D gene uncertain. CDR3 length equals 16 residues. Between the trimmed V and J ends, which lost 1 base and 4 bases, there was a span of 11 bases. Germline-derived CDR1 and CDR2 are SEHNR and FQNEAQ (reference sequence). CDR3 DNA: TGTGCCAGCAGCTTAGAACAGCCTGGGTATAATTCACCCCTCCACTTT. Amino acid sequence: CASSLEQPGYNSPLHF.

The chain joins TRBV5-1 to TRBJ2-3; 10 positions match TRBD2. Germline CDR1 is SGHRS and CDR2 is YFSETQ. The CDR3 loop spans 17 amino acids. Trimming at V came to 0 bases and at J to 6 bases, leaving 10 bases not matched to a gene. CDR3 region: CASSLDVASGSLDTQYF. CDR3 DNA sequence: TGCGCCAGCAGCTTGGATGTGGCTAGCGGGAGTCTGGATACGCAGTATTTT.

The chain employs TRBV9 and TRBJ2-1, with D unclear. V was pared by 4 bases and J by 3 bases, with 5 bases between. This CDR3 contains 12 residues. Per the germline V gene, CDR1 is SGDLS and CDR2 is YYNGEE. The DNA for the CDR3 is TGTGCCAGCAGCCCTCTCTACAATGAGCAGTTCTTC. Its translation is CASSPLYNEQFF.

This chain links TRBV7-9 with TRBJ1-4; 8 bases line up with TRBD1. V lost 3 bases and J lost 4; bases outside the gene matches: 7. From germline, CDR1 is SEHNR and CDR2 FQNEAQ (reference sequence). CDR3 length equals 16 residues. The CDR3, as DNA: TGTGCCAGCAGCTTCCTTGGACAGGGCCTTAATGAAAAACTGTTTTTT. Its protein is CASSFLGQGLNEKLFF.

The chain employs TRBV6-1 and TRBJ2-7; 7 bases match TRBD1. This CDR3 comprises 13 residues. CDR1 and CDR2 from the germline V gene are MNHNS and SASEGT. V dropped 5 bases and J dropped 6; count of bases not matched to a gene: 7. The CDR3 here is CASSWDSRLEQYF. The CDR3 nucleotides read TGTGCCAGCAGTTGGGACAGTCGTCTCGAGCAGTACTTC.

This clone showed up just once. The chain employs TRBV4-3 and TRBJ1-4; D possibly corresponds to TRBD1 (5 bases). This CDR3 is built from 19 residues. Germline CDR1 LGHNA, CDR2 YSLEER. V lost 4 bases, J lost 3 bases, and 24 bases lay in between. As DNA, the CDR3 is TGCGCCAGCAGCCCACCTGTGGCAACCCAGGGTTCGGCTAATGAAAAACTGTTTTTT. This encodes CASSPPVATQGSANEKLFF.

The rearrangement uses TRBV5-4 and TRBJ2-5, with 8 nucleotides matching TRBD2. The CDR3 length is 17 residues. From germline, CDR1 is SGHNT and CDR2 YYREEE (reference sequence). With 4 bases clipped from V and 2 bases from J, the junction kept 13 bases outside the gene matches. CDR3 sequence (DNA): TGTGCCAGCAGCCGGGGGGCGGGGGGAAGCCATCAAGAGACCCAGTACTTC. The encoded protein is CASSRGAGGSHQETQYF.

On this clone: The junction departs from germline at one end; a sequencing error may be responsible. This sequence joins TRBV7-6 and TRBJ2-6; TRBD2 matches at 9 bases. This CDR3 is built from 17 residues. In germline, CDR1 is SGHVS, CDR2 FNYEAQ. The DNA of the CDR3 is TGTGCCAGCAGCTTAGTAGCGGGAGAGGATGGGGCCAACGGCCTGACTTTC. Translation: CASSLVAGEDGANGLTF. The entire variable domain, with the rest obtained from reference TRBV7-6 and TRBJ2-6, is as follows: GAGVSQSPRYKVTKRGQDVALRCDPISGHVSLYWYRQALGQGPEFLTYFNYEAQQDKSGLPNDRFSAERPEGSISTLTIQRTEQRDSAMYRCASSLVAGEDGANGLTFGAGSRLTVL.

The chain joins TRBV19 to TRBJ2-2, with a weak D call TRBD1 (6 bases). V lost 1 base and J lost 1, with 22 bases in between. The CDR3 loop spans 20 amino acids. Looked up from germline, CDR1 is LNHDA and CDR2 is SQIVND (reference sequence). CDR3 sequence: CASSIVGFRTGTKNTGELFF. In DNA, the CDR3 is TGTGCCAGTAGTATAGTAGGATTCCGAACAGGGACAAAGAACACCGGGGAGCTGTTTTTT.

This clone was detected once. CDR3 coding DNA: TGTGCCAGCAGTTTGCGGCGGGAGTACTTC. Encoded protein: CASSLRREYF. V is TRBV27 and J is TRBJ2-7, with D tentatively TRBD2 (5 bases). This CDR3 has 10 residues. Trimming removed 3 bases at V and 11 bases at J, with 8 bases between. The germline V gene has CDR1 MNHEY and CDR2 SMNVEV (reference sequence).

J is TRBJ1-6 and V is TRBV6-5, with D unresolved. Germline V gene sequence: CDR1 MNHEY, CDR2 SVGAGI. V lost 0 bases and J lost 10, with 10 bases in between. There are 14 residues in the CDR3. This CDR3 reads CASSYSVGESPLHF. CDR3 DNA: TGTGCCAGCAGTTACTCGGTGGGAGAATCACCCCTCCACTTT.

A single count supports this clone. The chain links TRBV12-5 to TRBJ2-2; the match to TRBD2 covers 7 bases. The length of the CDR3 is 15 residues. Germline V lookup: CDR1 LGHNT, CDR2 FRNRAP. With 7 bases clipped from V and 1 base from J, the junction kept 6 bases outside the gene matches. For the CDR3, the DNA is TGTGCTAGTGCTGGACTAGGGCTGAACACCGGGGAGCTGTTTTTT. Translation gives CASAGLGLNTGELFF.

The chain uses TRBV7-6 and TRBJ1-5; 7 bases match TRBD1. V dropped 5 bases and J dropped 1; count of bases not matched to a gene: 8. Germline V gives CDR1 SGHVS, CDR2 FNYEAQ. CDR3 size: 16 residues. CDR3 protein: CASSPGAGQSNQPQHF. CDR3 sequence (DNA): TGTGCCAGCAGCCCGGGGGCGGGACAGAGCAATCAGCCCCAGCATTTT. The full variable domain, its missing parts supplied by reference TRBV7-6 and TRBJ1-5, is GAGVSQSPRYKVTKRGQDVALRCDPISGHVSLYWYRQALGQGPEFLTYFNYEAQQDKSGLPNDRFSAERPEGSISTLTIQRTEQRDSAMYRCASSPGAGQSNQPQHFGDGTRLSIL.

The chain joins TRBV9 to TRBJ2-2; D might be TRBD1 (5 bases). V was cut by 3 bases and J by 4 bases, with 16 bases left in between. This CDR3 spans 16 amino acids. Germline V gives CDR1 SGDLS, CDR2 YYNGEE. CDR3 coding DNA: TGTGCCAGCAGCGCAGGAATCTTGGGGCCCACCGGGGAGCTGTTTTTT. Residues: CASSAGILGPTGELFF.

The J gene is TRBJ2-1, the V gene TRBV7-8; D perhaps matches TRBD1 (8 bases). CDR3 length: 16 amino acids. The germline V gene has CDR1 SGHVS and CDR2 FQNEAQ. Trimming shortened V by 5 bases and J by 3 bases, and 17 bases separated the two germline ends. The CDR3 loop reads CASSPYRGGDYNEQFF. The CDR3 DNA reads TGTGCCAGCAGCCCCTACAGGGGGGGGGACTACAATGAGCAGTTCTTC.